This T cell receptor beta chain was profiled in a study of neurological immune-mediated disorders. This clonotype has at least ten counts. The CDR3 has 14 amino acids. Germline V gene lookup returns CDR1 DFQATT and CDR2 SNEGSKA (reference sequence). V was cut by 1 base and J by 5 bases, with 12 bases left in between. Each CDR3 protein gets one entry after TCRdb re-called the 5' RACE reads with MiXCR. This table has 65,000 to 90,000 distinct CDR3 sequences, 4.5% to 6.5% appearing once. The TCR sequence derives from a woman younger than 45 with multiple sclerosis. The sample comprised PBMCs. The rearrangement links TRBV20-1 to TRBJ2-1; TRBD2 is a possible D gene (6 bases). The CDR3 DNA reads as TGCAGTGCTAGAGGAGGGGTAGCGGACAATGAGCAGTTCTTC. It codes for CSARGGVADNEQFF.